These 16 T cell receptor beta chains originate from one sample sequenced in a study of beta chain features in type 1 diabetes. cDNA synthesis used the whole RNA isolate, giving expressed TCRB sequences. Method: immunoSEQ multiplex PCR; TCRdb's copy keeps in-frame clones and lacks some. Of 900,000 or so clones listed, 15% to 20% are singletons. Sequenced material: naive CD4+ T cells from blood. All receptors come from a woman younger than 35 in good health.

The J gene is TRBJ2-2, the V gene TRBV6-5, with a weak D call TRBD2 (5 bases). Germline CDR1 and CDR2: MNHEY and SVGAGI. The CDR3 has 15 residues. Trimming removed 2 bases from V and 5 bases from J, with 12 bases in between. The DNA of the CDR3 is TGTGCCAGCAGTTACAACGGTAGAGGGACCGGGGAGCTGTTTTTT. Protein sequence: CASSYNGRGTGELFF.

The chain is built from TRBV6-4 and TRBJ1-2; 9 bases match TRBD1. Germline-derived CDR1 and CDR2 are MRHNA and SNTAGT. V was clipped by 6 bases and J by 8 bases; unmatched bases: 13. The CDR3 length is 15 residues. CDR3: CASSQSPGTGRGYTF. Here the CDR3 DNA reads TGTGCCAGCAGCCAATCGCCCGGGACAGGGAGAGGCTACACCTTC.

This clone was observed a few times. V usage is TRBV19 and J usage is TRBJ1-1, with a possible D match to TRBD1 (5 bases). The length of the CDR3 is 14 residues. The germline gives CDR1 LNHDA, CDR2 SQIVND (reference sequence). V was clipped by 6 bases and J by 1 base, with 12 bases between them. The DNA of the CDR3 is TGTGCCAGTAGCGCCCACGGACAGAACACTGAAGCTTTCTTT. As protein: CASSAHGQNTEAFF.

The chain joins TRBV7-9 to TRBJ2-2; TRBD1 matches 7 bases. Germline V gene lookup returns CDR1 SEHNR and CDR2 FQNEAQ (reference sequence). V shed 7 bases, J shed 7 bases, and the junction held 9 bases outside the gene matches. The CDR3 is made up of 14 amino acids. CDR3 bases: TGTGCCAGCACTCCCTGGACAGGCGGCGGGGAGCTGTTTTTT. Translation: CASTPWTGGGELFF.

This clone was seen only a few times. The chain joins TRBV19 to TRBJ1-5; D not resolved. The germline V gene encodes CDR1 LNHDA and CDR2 SQIVND (reference sequence). This CDR3 has 11 amino acids. With 3 bases removed from V and 7 bases from J, the gap between germline ends came to 4 bases. The CDR3 reads CASSIGQPQHF. CDR3 nucleotide sequence: TGTGCCAGTAGTATTGGGCAGCCCCAGCATTTT.

This clone was counted between two and nine times. The chain joins TRBV18 to TRBJ2-2, with D maybe TRBD1 (6 bases). This CDR3 is built from 15 residues. The germline V gene has CDR1 KGHSH and CDR2 LQKENI. The ends were cut back, 3 bases at V and 5 bases at J, with 13 bases in the middle. CDR3 sequence reads: CASSPTWGRTGELFF. CDR3 nucleotides: TGTGCCAGCTCACCCACGTGGGGGCGGACCGGGGAGCTGTTTTTT. Together with reference TRBV18 and TRBJ2-2, the CDR3 gives the full variable domain: NAGVMQNPRHLVRRRGQEARLRCSPMKGHSHVYWYRQLPEEGLKFMVYLQKENIIDESGMPKERFSAEFPKEGPSILRIQQVVRGDSAAYFCASSPTWGRTGELFFGEGSRLTVL.

The chain has TRBV7-9 and TRBJ2-7, with D perhaps TRBD1 (6 bases). This CDR3 has 14 residues. The V end was cut by 5 bases, the J end by 3 bases, with 14 bases between. Germline V gene data show CDR1 as SEHNR and CDR2 as FQNEAQ (reference sequence). The CDR3 region has the DNA TGTGCCAGCAGCCCCGGGCAGGGGAACTACGAGCAGTACTTC. This gives the protein CASSPGQGNYEQYF.

A few counts support this clone. The rearrangement links TRBV6-6 to TRBJ2-3; D ambiguous. Germline CDR1 and CDR2: MNHNY and SVGAGI (reference sequence). Trimming removed 6 bases from V and 3 bases from J, with 10 bases in between. This CDR3 is built from 13 residues. The chain's CDR3 is CASSRRTTDTQYF. The CDR3 bases are TGTGCCAGCAGCCGAAGGACGACAGATACGCAGTATTTT.

The genes are TRBV9 and TRBJ2-4, with D possibly matching TRBD2 (6 bases). The CDR3 spans 15 residues. Trimming took off 4 bases at V and 0 bases at J, with 11 bases between the two ends. Per the germline V gene, CDR1 is SGDLS and CDR2 is YYNGEE. The CDR3 bases are TGTGCCAGCAGCCCTGCTAGCGAAGCCAAAAACATTCAGTACTTC. Its translation: CASSPASEAKNIQYF.

There are a few counts of this clone. The V and J genes are TRBV6-5 and TRBJ2-6; D call uncertain. The CDR3 runs to 15 residues. Germline V lookup: CDR1 MNHEY, CDR2 SVGAGI. The V and J ends lost 5 bases and 0 bases respectively, with 8 bases between them. The CDR3 bases are TGTGCCAGCAGTCGACCGAGCTCTGGGGCCAACGTCCTGACTTTC. This codes for CASSRPSSGANVLTF.

This clone was counted only a few times. The chain has TRBV7-8 and TRBJ2-1; 11 nucleotides line up with TRBD2. V shed 4 bases, J shed 8 bases, and the junction held 7 bases outside the gene matches. Germline lookup yields CDR1 SGHVS and CDR2 FQNEAQ. The CDR3 loop spans 15 amino acids. The DNA of the CDR3 is TGTGCCAGCAGCTCTAGACTAGCGGGAACGGATGAGCAGTTCTTC. This encodes CASSSRLAGTDEQFF.

J is TRBJ2-1 and V is TRBV7-2, with no clear D. This CDR3 contains 14 residues. Looked up from germline, CDR1 is SGHTA and CDR2 is FQGNSA. V lost 0 bases and J 7 bases, leaving 10 bases between the germline ends. The CDR3 region has the DNA TGTGCCAGCAGCTTAGCTACTGGGATTAATGAGCAGTTCTTC. Amino acids: CASSLATGINEQFF.

There are a few counts of this clone. V is TRBV7-9 and J is TRBJ2-7, with D perhaps TRBD1 or TRBD2 (6 bases each). Trimming stripped 4 bases from V and 2 bases from J, with 12 bases between. CDR1 is SEHNR, CDR2 FQNEAQ, per germline (reference sequence). The CDR3 length is 14 residues. CDR3 amino acids: CASSSRDTTYEQYF. CDR3 bases: TGTGCCAGCAGCTCGCGGGACACCACCTACGAGCAGTACTTC.

This chain connects TRBV7-2 to TRBJ1-2; D is uncertain. Germline values: CDR1 SGHTA, CDR2 FQGNSA. The CDR3 totals 13 residues. V lost 1 base and J 8 bases, leaving 11 bases between the germline ends. CDR3 amino acids: CASSLDVQRGYTF. The CDR3, as DNA: TGTGCCAGCAGCTTAGATGTACAGCGAGGCTACACCTTC.

CDR3: CASSPPGQGRAGTGELFF. Here the CDR3 DNA reads TGTGCCAGCTCACCGCCAGGACAGGGAAGGGCAGGCACCGGGGAGCTGTTTTTT. The chain combines TRBV18 with TRBJ2-2, with TRBD1 matching 8 bases. This CDR3 spans 18 amino acids. V was pared by 3 bases and J by 4 bases, with 13 bases of the junction left unmatched. CDR1 KGHSH and CDR2 LQKENI come from the germline V gene.

This clone has more than one count but fewer than ten. J is TRBJ2-5 and V is TRBV18; D unclear. The germline V gene has CDR1 KGHSH and CDR2 LQKENI. There are 14 residues in the CDR3. The V end was cut by 1 base, the J end by 2 bases, with 8 bases between. CDR3 coding DNA: TGTGCCAGCTCACCACAGGAATTTCAAGAGACCCAGTACTTC. Its translation is CASSPQEFQETQYF.